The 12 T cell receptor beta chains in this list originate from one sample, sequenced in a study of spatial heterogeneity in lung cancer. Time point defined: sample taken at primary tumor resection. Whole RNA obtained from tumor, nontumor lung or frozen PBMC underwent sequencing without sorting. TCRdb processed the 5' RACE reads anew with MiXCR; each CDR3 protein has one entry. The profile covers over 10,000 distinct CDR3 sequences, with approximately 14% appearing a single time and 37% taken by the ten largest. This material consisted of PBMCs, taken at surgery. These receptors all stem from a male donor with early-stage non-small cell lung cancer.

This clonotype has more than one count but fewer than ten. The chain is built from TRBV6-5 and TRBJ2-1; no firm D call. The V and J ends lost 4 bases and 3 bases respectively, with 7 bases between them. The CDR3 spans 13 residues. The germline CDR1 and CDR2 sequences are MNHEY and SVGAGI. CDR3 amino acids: CASSFTIYNEQFF. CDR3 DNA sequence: TGTGCCAGCAGTTTTACAATCTACAATGAGCAGTTCTTC.

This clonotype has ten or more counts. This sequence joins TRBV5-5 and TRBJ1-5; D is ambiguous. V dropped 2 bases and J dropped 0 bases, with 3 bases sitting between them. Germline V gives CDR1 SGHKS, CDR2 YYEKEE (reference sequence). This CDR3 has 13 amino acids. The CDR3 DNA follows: TGTGCCAGCAGCTTCGATAGCAATCAGCCCCAGCATTTT. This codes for CASSFDSNQPQHF. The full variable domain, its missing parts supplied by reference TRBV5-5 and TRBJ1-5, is DAGVTQSPTHLIKTRGQQVTLRCSPISGHKSVSWYQQVLGQGPQFIFQYYEKEERGRGNFPDRFSARQFPNYSSELNVNALLLGDSALYLCASSFDSNQPQHFGDGTRLSIL.

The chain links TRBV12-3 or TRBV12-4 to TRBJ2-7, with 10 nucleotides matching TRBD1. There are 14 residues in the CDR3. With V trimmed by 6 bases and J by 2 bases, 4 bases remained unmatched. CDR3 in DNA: TGTGCCAGCAGCCGGACAGGGGGGCCCTACGAGCAGTACTTC. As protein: CASSRTGGPYEQYF.

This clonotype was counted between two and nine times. The CDR3 coding sequence is TGCGCCAGCAGCCCTGGGACTAGCGGGAAATATAGCACAGATACGCAGTATTTT. It specifies CASSPGTSGKYSTDTQYF. The chain couples TRBV4-3 to TRBJ2-3; 13 nucleotides line up with TRBD2. CDR3 length equals 18 residues. In germline, CDR1 is LGHNA, CDR2 YSLEER. V was pared by 4 bases and J by 0 bases, with 7 bases of the junction left unmatched.

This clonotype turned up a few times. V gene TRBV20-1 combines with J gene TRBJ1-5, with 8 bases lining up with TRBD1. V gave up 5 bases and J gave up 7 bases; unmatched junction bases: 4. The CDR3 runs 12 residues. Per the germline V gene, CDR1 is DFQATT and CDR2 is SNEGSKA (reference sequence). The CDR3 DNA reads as TGCAGTGCTTCACAGGGGGAACAGCCCCAGCATTTT. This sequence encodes CSASQGEQPQHF.

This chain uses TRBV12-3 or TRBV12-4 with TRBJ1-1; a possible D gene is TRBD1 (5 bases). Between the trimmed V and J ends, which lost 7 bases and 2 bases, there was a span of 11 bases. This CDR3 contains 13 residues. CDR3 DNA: TGTGCCAGCACCGACGACAGTAACACTGAAGCTTTCTTT. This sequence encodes CASTDDSNTEAFF.

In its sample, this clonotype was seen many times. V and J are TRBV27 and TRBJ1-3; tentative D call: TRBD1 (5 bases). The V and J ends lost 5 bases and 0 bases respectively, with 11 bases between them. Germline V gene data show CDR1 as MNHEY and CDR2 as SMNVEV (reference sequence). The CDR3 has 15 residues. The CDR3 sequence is CASSETAFSGNTIYF. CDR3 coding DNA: TGTGCCAGCAGTGAGACAGCGTTCTCTGGAAACACCATATATTTT.

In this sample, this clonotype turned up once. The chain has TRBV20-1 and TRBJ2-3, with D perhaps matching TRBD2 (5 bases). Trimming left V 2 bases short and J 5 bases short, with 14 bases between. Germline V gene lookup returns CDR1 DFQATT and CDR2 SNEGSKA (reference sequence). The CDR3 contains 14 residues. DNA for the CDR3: TGCAGTGCTAGAAGGCAGGACTCCCGAGATACGCAGTATTTT. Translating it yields CSARRQDSRDTQYF.

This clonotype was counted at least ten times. The CDR3 DNA is TGTGCCAGCAGTGAGCGGGGGACACACACAGATACGCAGTATTTT. It codes for CASSERGTHTDTQYF. The chain couples TRBV2 to TRBJ2-3; tentative D call: TRBD2 (7 bases). This CDR3 region has 15 residues. CDR1 and CDR2 from the germline V gene are SNHLY and FYNNEI. V gave up 3 bases and J gave up 2 bases, with 12 bases separating them.

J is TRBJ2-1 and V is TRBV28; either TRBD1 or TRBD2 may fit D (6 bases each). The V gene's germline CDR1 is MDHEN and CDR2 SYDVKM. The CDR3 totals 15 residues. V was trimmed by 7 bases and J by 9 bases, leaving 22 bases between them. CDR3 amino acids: CASNIGGGGGAEQFF. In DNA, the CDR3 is TGTGCCAGCAATATTGGAGGGGGAGGAGGCGCTGAGCAGTTCTTC.

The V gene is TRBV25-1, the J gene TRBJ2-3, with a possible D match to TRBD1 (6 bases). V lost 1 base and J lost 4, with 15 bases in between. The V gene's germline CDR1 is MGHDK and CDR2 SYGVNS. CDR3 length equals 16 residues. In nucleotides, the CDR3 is TGTGCCAGCAGTGAATCTCCAGGGGCCGGCCCAGATACGCAGTATTTT. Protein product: CASSESPGAGPDTQYF.

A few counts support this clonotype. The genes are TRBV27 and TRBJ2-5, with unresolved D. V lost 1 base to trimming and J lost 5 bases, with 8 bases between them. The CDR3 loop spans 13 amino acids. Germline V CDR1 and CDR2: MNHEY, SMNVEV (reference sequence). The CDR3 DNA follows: TGTGCCAGCAGTTTATTGTTCCAGGAGACCCAGTACTTC. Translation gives CASSLLFQETQYF.